The present T cell receptor (beta chain) was sequenced within a study of T cells in Graves' hyperthyroidism and ophthalmopathy. General study points: Blood also carried most thyroid clonotypes expanded above 0.001. Patients with ophthalmopathy were separated from those with stable hyperthyroidism by a 13 V-J model.

V was trimmed by 4 bases and J by 6 bases, leaving 9 bases between them. Germline CDR1 reads SGHAT; CDR2 reads FQNNGV. The CDR3 consists of 13 residues. RNA transcripts yielded amplified TCR beta CDR3 regions. The primer set for the first-round RT-PCR of the TCR CDR3 was HTBI. TCRdb itself ran the multiplex PCR reads through MiXCR, one entry per CDR3 protein. Seen here are approximately 700,000 distinct CDR3 sequences, roughly 45% observed once, and the top ten hold 6.5% to 9%. This clonotype showed up just a few times. The antigen is unknown. The chain recombines TRBV11-2 with TRBJ1-4; D gene uncertain. The specimen was peripheral blood or thyroid tissue (not recorded which). This sequence originates from an adult man with Graves' disease, either hyperthyroidism or ophthalmopathy (not recorded which). The CDR3 nucleotides read TGTGCCAGCAGCTCCGACACCCATGAAAAACTGTTTTTT. Residues: CASSSDTHEKLFF.